The 24 T cell receptor beta chains below come from one sample, sequenced in a study of beta chain features in type 1 diabetes. Every isolated RNA sample was fully reverse transcribed, so sequencing captured expressed TCRB transcripts. Here immunoSEQ multiplex PCR was the method, and the copy in TCRdb shows in-frame clones only, minus some. In the table there are tens of thousands of clones, roughly 50% of which are singletons. No antigen has been identified for these receptors. Study-wide results and caveats: Among all four CD4+ subsets, Type 1 diabetes patients had TCRB CDR3s that were moderately but significantly shorter.

The sequenced sample consisted of central memory CD4+ T cells from blood. These receptors all stem from a man aged 25-45 years with type 1 diabetes.

The chain employs TRBV5-6 and TRBJ2-2; TRBD2 matches 12 bases. J lost 5 bases, V lost 4 bases, and 3 bases had no gene match. Per germline, CDR1 SGHDT and CDR2 YYEEEE. The CDR3 is made up of 15 amino acids. CDR3 nucleotide sequence: TGTGCCAGCAGCCCCGGACTAGCGGGGACCGGGGAGCTGTTTTTT. It translates to CASSPGLAGTGELFF.

This clone occurred a few times. CDR3 loop: CASSQTAYNSPLHF. CDR3 DNA: TGTGCCAGCAGTCAGACAGCGTACAATTCACCCCTCCACTTT. The chain carries TRBV2 and TRBJ1-6, with D possibly matching TRBD1 (5 bases). V was clipped by 5 bases and J by 7 bases, with 12 bases between them. Germline-derived CDR1 and CDR2 are SNHLY and FYNNEI. The CDR3 extends over 14 amino acids.

This clone was counted a few times. The rearrangement uses TRBV2 and TRBJ1-1; TRBD1 matches 8 bases. Germline V gene lookup returns CDR1 SNHLY and CDR2 FYNNEI. This CDR3 has 14 residues. The V segment lost 5 bases and the J segment 4 bases; nucleotides outside the gene matches: 6. The CDR3 region has the DNA TGTGCCAGCAGTACCAGCACAGGGGGCACTGAAGCTTTCTTT. Residues: CASSTSTGGTEAFF.

This clone was seen a handful of times. V is TRBV15 and J is TRBJ2-5, with 7 bases identical to TRBD2. J gave up 4 bases and V 3 bases, and 8 bases lay outside the gene matches. The CDR3 extends over 15 amino acids. The germline gives CDR1 LNHNV, CDR2 YYDKDF (reference sequence). Here the CDR3 DNA reads TGTGCCACCAGCAGCTGGGGGGGGACTGGAGAGACCCAGTACTTC. It translates to CATSSWGGTGETQYF.

This clone has only a few counts. The chain joins TRBV5-1 to TRBJ2-2, with TRBD2 matching 8 bases. The CDR3 length is 14 residues. Trimming cost V 4 bases and J 3 bases; bases outside gene matches: 2. Germline V gives CDR1 SGHRS, CDR2 YFSETQ. CDR3 sequence: CASSAGGHTGELFF. The CDR3 DNA is TGCGCCAGCAGCGCGGGGGGTCACACCGGGGAGCTGTTTTTT.

This clone occurred a few times. The chain recombines TRBV11-2 with TRBJ2-1; 7 nucleotides agree with TRBD2. Germline values: CDR1 SGHAT, CDR2 FQNNGV. The CDR3 is made up of 15 amino acids. V shed 3 bases and J 5 bases; nucleotides not matched to a gene: 7. In nucleotides, the CDR3 is TGTGCCAGCAGCTTTTCGAGCGGGACCCACAATGAGCAGTTCTTC. Encoded protein: CASSFSSGTHNEQFF.

The chain employs TRBV6-1 and TRBJ1-5, with D perhaps TRBD1 (6 bases). The CDR3 length is 15 residues. Germline V CDR1 and CDR2: MNHNS, SASEGT. V was trimmed by 8 bases and J by 0 bases, leaving 14 bases between them. CDR3 DNA sequence: TGTGCCAGCGCGCCGGGACAAATTAGCAATCAGCCCCAGCATTTT. Translated, it gives CASAPGQISNQPQHF.

This chain uses TRBV28 with TRBJ1-2; weak D call: TRBD1 (6 bases). CDR3 length: 13 amino acids. V lost 2 bases and J lost 6, with 10 bases in between. Germline V lookup: CDR1 MDHEN, CDR2 SYDVKM. The CDR3 here is CASSLAQGNGYTF. The DNA of the CDR3 is TGTGCCAGCAGTTTAGCCCAGGGGAATGGCTACACCTTC.

The CDR3 sequence is CASRLGDWLSSYNEQFF. The CDR3 DNA sequence: TGTGCCAGTAGATTAGGGGACTGGCTAAGCTCCTACAATGAGCAGTTCTTC. This rearrangement joins TRBV19 to TRBJ2-1; a possible D gene is TRBD2 (6 bases). V was cut by 6 bases and J by 0 bases, with 18 bases left in between. Germline V lookup: CDR1 LNHDA, CDR2 SQIVND (reference sequence). The CDR3 is 17 residues long.

This clone was observed a handful of times. V usage is TRBV6-1 and J usage is TRBJ2-7; the match to TRBD1 covers 9 bases. Germline V CDR1 and CDR2: MNHNS, SASEGT. The CDR3 sequence is 14 residues long. V was clipped by 2 bases and J by 6 bases; unmatched bases: 5. The CDR3 protein is CASSERDRVGEQYF. CDR3 in DNA: TGTGCCAGCAGTGAACGGGACAGGGTGGGCGAGCAGTACTTC.

The chain combines TRBV4-1 with TRBJ2-3; 9 bases fit TRBD2. This CDR3 is built from 14 residues. V trimming: 6 bases; J trimming: 4 bases; junction bases outside the gene matches: 5. The germline gives CDR1 MGHRA, CDR2 YSYEKL. The CDR3 bases are TGCGCCAGCAGTCTAGCGGGGCGGGCAGATACGCAGTATTTT. Its translation is CASSLAGRADTQYF.

V is TRBV6-6 and J is TRBJ1-2; D not resolved. CDR3 length: 14 amino acids. Germline V gene lookup returns CDR1 MNHNY and CDR2 SVGAGI (reference sequence). V lost 5 bases, J lost 3 bases, and 13 bases lay in between. CDR3: CASSQNSGDYGYTF. For the CDR3, the DNA is TGTGCCAGCAGTCAAAATTCGGGAGACTATGGCTACACCTTC.

The V call is TRBV28, the J call TRBJ1-6; 9 bases match TRBD1. The CDR3 is 17 amino acids. V trimming: 4 bases; J trimming: 3 bases; junction bases outside the gene matches: 7. The germline V gene has CDR1 MDHEN and CDR2 SYDVKM. CDR3 sequence: CASSSRDREYYNSPLHF. In DNA, the CDR3 is TGTGCCAGCAGTTCTAGGGACAGGGAGTACTATAATTCACCCCTCCACTTT.

The gene calls are TRBV4-1 and TRBJ2-3; 14 positions agree with TRBD2. From germline, CDR1 is MGHRA and CDR2 YSYEKL. The CDR3 runs to 17 residues. With 2 bases clipped from V and 5 bases from J, the junction kept 6 bases outside the gene matches. The CDR3 reads CASSQTGTSGSGDTQYF. The CDR3 region has the DNA TGCGCCAGCAGCCAAACCGGGACTAGCGGGAGTGGAGATACGCAGTATTTT.

The chain employs TRBV5-4 and TRBJ2-6, with 8 bases aligning to TRBD1. The germline V gene encodes CDR1 SGHNT and CDR2 YYREEE (reference sequence). The trim removed 4 bases at V and 0 bases at J, leaving 12 bases unmatched. The CDR3 length is 19 residues. In DNA, the CDR3 is TGTGCCAGCAGCGGTGACCGGGACAGGTCTACCTCTGGGGCCAACGTCCTGACTTTC. Translation: CASSGDRDRSTSGANVLTF.

This clone showed up just a few times. This chain joins TRBV7-9 and TRBJ2-5, with 7 bases that match TRBD1. Trimming cost V 5 bases and J 5 bases; bases outside gene matches: 8. Germline V gives CDR1 SEHNR, CDR2 FQNEAQ (reference sequence). The CDR3 sequence is 14 residues long. The CDR3 loop is CASSLNDRAETQYF. The CDR3 region has the DNA TGTGCCAGCAGCCTAAACGACAGGGCTGAGACCCAGTACTTC.

The chain couples TRBV6-6 to TRBJ1-2; unclear D gene. The CDR3 is 13 residues long. V was trimmed by 7 bases and J by 6 bases, leaving 15 bases between them. CDR1 is MNHNY, CDR2 SVGAGI, per germline (reference sequence). CDR3: CASTLTSGHGYTF. The CDR3 coding sequence is TGTGCCAGCACCCTTACTTCGGGTCATGGCTACACCTTC.

The genes are TRBV7-6 and TRBJ2-7; 8 nucleotides agree with TRBD1. V shed 2 bases and J 1 base; nucleotides not matched to a gene: 4. The length of the CDR3 is 15 residues. From germline, CDR1 is SGHVS and CDR2 FNYEAQ. The CDR3 is CASSLNTGGSYEQYF. The CDR3 nucleotides are TGTGCCAGCAGCTTAAACACAGGGGGTTCCTACGAGCAGTACTTC.

This clone was counted only a few times. This sequence joins TRBV2 and TRBJ2-7; D remains ambiguous. This CDR3 contains 13 residues. The V end lost 5 bases, the J end lost 3 bases, and 11 bases lay between the germline ends. The V gene's germline CDR1 is SNHLY and CDR2 FYNNEI. CDR3 DNA: TGTGCCAGCAGTCTTCGCGGAAGCTACGAGCAGTACTTC. Amino acids: CASSLRGSYEQYF.

This clone was detected only a few times. This chain connects TRBV5-8 to TRBJ2-1, with 11 nucleotides matching TRBD2. After removal of 4 bases from V and 2 bases from J, the junction contained 2 bases not matched to a gene. Looked up from germline, CDR1 is SGHTS and CDR2 is YDEGEE. The CDR3 totals 15 residues. The CDR3 region is CASSAGLAAYNEQFF. The CDR3 region has the DNA TGTGCCAGCAGCGCGGGACTAGCGGCCTACAATGAGCAGTTCTTC.

This chain connects TRBV5-1 to TRBJ2-5; 8 bases align to TRBD2. This CDR3 has 15 amino acids. V lost 4 bases, J lost 1 base, and 6 bases stayed unmatched. The germline CDR1 and CDR2 sequences are SGHRS and YFSETQ. Here the CDR3 DNA reads TGCGCCAGCAGCCTGGGACTAGGTCTCCAAGAGACCCAGTACTTC. Protein sequence: CASSLGLGLQETQYF.

The rearrangement links TRBV6-6 to TRBJ2-1; 8 positions match TRBD2. Germline CDR1 and CDR2: MNHNY and SVGAGI (reference sequence). Trimming removed 6 bases from V and 6 bases from J; junction bases left unmatched: 13. There are 16 residues in the CDR3. The CDR3 protein is CASSLRGSGSGNEQFF. CDR3 DNA: TGTGCCAGCAGCCTCCGGGGGAGCGGGAGCGGCAATGAGCAGTTCTTC.

This clone was found a few times. The rearrangement joins TRBV27 to TRBJ1-1, with 8 bases aligning to TRBD1. Germline CDR1 and CDR2: MNHEY and SMNVEV (reference sequence). This CDR3 spans 14 amino acids. With V trimmed by 2 bases and J by 12 bases, 11 bases remained unmatched. Here the CDR3 reads CASSLGGTGGRTFF. The DNA for the CDR3 is TGTGCCAGCAGTTTAGGGGGTACAGGGGGGAGAACTTTCTTT.

The chain combines TRBV19 with TRBJ2-2; 9 positions agree with TRBD1. The CDR3 has 16 amino acids. Germline CDR1 and CDR2: LNHDA and SQIVND (reference sequence). V lost 3 bases, J lost 0 bases, and 2 bases stayed unmatched. CDR3 amino acids: CASSMTGGPNTGELFF. Written as DNA, the CDR3 is TGTGCCAGTAGTATGACAGGGGGTCCGAACACCGGGGAGCTGTTTTTT.